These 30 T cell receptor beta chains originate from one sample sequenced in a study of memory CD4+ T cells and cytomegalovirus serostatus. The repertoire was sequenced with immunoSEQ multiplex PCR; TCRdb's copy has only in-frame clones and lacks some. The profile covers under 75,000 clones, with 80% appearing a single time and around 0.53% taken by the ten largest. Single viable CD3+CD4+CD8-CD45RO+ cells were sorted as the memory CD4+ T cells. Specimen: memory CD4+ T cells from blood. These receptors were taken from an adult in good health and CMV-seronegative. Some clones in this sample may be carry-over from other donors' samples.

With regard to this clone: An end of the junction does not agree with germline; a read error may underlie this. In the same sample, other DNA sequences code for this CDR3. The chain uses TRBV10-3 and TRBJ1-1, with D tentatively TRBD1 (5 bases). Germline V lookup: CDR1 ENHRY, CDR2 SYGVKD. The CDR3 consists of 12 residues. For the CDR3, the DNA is TGCGCCATCAGTCCCAGGGCCACTGAAGCTTTCTTT. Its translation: CAISPRATEAFF.

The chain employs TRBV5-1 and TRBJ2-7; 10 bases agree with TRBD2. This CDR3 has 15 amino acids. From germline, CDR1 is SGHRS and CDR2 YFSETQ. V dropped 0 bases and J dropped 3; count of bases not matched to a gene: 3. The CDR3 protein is CASSLDTSGVYEQYF. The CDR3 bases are TGCGCCAGCAGCTTGGACACTAGCGGGGTCTACGAGCAGTACTTC.

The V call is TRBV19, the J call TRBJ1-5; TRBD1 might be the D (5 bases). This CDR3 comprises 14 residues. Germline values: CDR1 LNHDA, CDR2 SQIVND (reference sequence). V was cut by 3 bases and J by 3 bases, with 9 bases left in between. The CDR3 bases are TGTGCCAGTAGTATCCCAGGGTCCAATCAGCCCCAGCATTTT. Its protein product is CASSIPGSNQPQHF.

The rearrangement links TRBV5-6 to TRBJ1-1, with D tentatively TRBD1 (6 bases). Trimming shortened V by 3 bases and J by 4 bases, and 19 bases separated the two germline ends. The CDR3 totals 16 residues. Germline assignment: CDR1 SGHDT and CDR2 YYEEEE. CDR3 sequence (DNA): TGTGCCAGCAGCTGGGGGGCGAGGGTCGGTCGCACTGAAGCTTTCTTT. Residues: CASSWGARVGRTEAFF. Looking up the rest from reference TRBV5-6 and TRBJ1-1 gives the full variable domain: DAGVTQSPTHLIKTRGQQVTLRCSPKSGHDTVSWYQQALGQGPQFIFQYYEEEERQRGNFPDRFSGHQFPNYSSELNVNALLLGDSALYLCASSWGARVGRTEAFFGQGTRLTVV.

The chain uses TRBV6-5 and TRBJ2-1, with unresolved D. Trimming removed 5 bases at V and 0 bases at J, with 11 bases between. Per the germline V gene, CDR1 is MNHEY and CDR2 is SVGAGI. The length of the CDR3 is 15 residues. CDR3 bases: TGTGCCAGCAGTCCCGGTCCCTCCTCCTACAATGAGCAGTTCTTC. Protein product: CASSPGPSSYNEQFF.

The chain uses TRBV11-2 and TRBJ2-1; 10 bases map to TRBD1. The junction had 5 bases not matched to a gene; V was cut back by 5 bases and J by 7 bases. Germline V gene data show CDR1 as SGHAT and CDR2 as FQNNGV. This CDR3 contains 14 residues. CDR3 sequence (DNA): TGTGCCAGCAGCCGTGACAGGGGGCGGAATGAGCAGTTCTTC. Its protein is CASSRDRGRNEQFF.

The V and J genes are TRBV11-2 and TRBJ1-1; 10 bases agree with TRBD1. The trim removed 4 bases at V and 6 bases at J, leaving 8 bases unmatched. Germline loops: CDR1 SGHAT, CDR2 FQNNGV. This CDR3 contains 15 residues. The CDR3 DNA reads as TGTGCCAGCAGCTCAGGACAGGGGGTGATGGCTGAAGCTTTCTTT. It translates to CASSSGQGVMAEAFF.

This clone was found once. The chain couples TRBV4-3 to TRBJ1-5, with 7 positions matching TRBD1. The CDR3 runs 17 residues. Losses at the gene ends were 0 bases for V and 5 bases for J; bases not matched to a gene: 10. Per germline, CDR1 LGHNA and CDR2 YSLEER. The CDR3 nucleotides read TGCGCCAGCAGCCAAGATTCTGGCGCAGGGGGACATCAGCCCCAGCATTTT. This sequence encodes CASSQDSGAGGHQPQHF.

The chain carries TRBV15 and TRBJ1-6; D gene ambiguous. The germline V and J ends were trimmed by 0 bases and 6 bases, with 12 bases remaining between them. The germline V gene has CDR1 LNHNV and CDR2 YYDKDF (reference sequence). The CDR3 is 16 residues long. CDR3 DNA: TGTGCCACCAGCAGAGATGTACGCATGCCTAATTCACCCCTCCACTTT. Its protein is CATSRDVRMPNSPLHF.

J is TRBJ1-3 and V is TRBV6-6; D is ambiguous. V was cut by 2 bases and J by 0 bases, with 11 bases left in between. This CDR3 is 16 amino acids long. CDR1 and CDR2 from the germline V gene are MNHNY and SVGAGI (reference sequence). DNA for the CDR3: TGTGCCAGCAGTTACCCAGGAGTCAGCTCTGGAAACACCATATATTTT. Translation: CASSYPGVSSGNTIYF.

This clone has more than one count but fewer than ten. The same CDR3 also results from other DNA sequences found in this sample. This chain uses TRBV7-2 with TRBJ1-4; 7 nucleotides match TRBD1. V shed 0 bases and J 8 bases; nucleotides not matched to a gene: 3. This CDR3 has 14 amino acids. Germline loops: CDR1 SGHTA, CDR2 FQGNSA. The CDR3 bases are TGTGCCAGCAGCTTAGCAGGGGGCGTAGAAAAACTGTTTTTT. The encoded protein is CASSLAGGVEKLFF.

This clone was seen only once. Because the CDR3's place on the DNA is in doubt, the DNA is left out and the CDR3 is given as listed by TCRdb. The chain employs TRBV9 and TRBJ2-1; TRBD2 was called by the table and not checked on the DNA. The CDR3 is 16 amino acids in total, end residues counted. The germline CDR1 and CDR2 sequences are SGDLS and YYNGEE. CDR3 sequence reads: CASSVAPGTSGSYVFF.

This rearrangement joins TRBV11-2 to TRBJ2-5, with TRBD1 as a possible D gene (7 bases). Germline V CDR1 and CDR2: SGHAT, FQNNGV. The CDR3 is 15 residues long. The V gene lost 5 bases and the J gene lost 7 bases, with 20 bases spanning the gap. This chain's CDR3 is CASSQPRTGGGTQYF. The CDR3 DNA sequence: TGTGCCAGCAGCCAGCCAAGGACAGGAGGGGGGACCCAGTACTTC.

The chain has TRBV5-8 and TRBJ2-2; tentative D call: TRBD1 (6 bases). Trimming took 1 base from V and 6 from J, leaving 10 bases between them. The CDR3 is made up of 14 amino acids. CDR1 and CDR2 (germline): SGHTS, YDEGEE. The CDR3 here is CASSLQGTAGELFF. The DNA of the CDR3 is TGTGCCAGCAGCTTGCAGGGGACGGCCGGGGAGCTGTTTTTT.

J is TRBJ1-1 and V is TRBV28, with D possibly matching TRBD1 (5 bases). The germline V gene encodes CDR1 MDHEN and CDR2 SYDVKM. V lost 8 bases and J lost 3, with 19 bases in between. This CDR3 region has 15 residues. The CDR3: CASDGAAQSDTEAFF. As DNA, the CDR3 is TGTGCCAGCGACGGGGCCGCTCAGAGCGACACTGAAGCTTTCTTT.

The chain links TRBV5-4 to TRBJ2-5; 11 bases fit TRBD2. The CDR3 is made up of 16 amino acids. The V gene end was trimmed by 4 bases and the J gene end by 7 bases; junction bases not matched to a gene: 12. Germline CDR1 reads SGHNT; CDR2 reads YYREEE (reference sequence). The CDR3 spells CASSVASGGPGATQYF. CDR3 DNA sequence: TGTGCCAGCAGCGTCGCTAGCGGGGGGCCGGGCGCGACCCAGTACTTC.

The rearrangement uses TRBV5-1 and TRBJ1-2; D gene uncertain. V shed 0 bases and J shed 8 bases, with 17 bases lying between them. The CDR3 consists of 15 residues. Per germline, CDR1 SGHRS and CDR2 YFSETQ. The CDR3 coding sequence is TGCGCCAGCAGCTTGGCCTCGCGTCGCCTAGGGGGCTACACCTTC. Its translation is CASSLASRRLGGYTF.

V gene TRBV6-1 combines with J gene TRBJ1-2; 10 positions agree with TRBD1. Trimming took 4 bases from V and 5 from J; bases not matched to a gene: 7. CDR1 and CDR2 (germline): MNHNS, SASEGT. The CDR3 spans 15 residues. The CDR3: CASSGADRGDYGYTF. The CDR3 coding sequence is TGTGCCAGCAGTGGGGCGGACAGGGGGGATTATGGCTACACCTTC.

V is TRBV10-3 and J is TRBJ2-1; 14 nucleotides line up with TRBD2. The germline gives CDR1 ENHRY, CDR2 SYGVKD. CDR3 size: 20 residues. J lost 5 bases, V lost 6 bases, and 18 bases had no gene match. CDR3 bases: TGTGCCATCAGCCGCCGAAAGGGACTAGCGGGAGCGGGATCGGACAATGAGCAGTTCTTC. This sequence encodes CAISRRKGLAGAGSDNEQFF.

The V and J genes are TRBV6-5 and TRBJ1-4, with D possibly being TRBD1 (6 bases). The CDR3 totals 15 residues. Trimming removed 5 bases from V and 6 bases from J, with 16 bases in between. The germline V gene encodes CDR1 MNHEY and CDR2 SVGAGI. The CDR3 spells CASSPLARGDEKLFF. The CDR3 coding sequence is TGTGCCAGCAGTCCCCTGGCAAGGGGGGATGAAAAACTGTTTTTT.

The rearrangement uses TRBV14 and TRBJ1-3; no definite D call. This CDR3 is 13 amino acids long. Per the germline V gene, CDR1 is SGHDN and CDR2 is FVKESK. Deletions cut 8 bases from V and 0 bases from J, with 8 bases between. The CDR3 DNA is TGTGCCAGCGGGCATTTCTCTGGAAACACCATATATTTT. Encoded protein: CASGHFSGNTIYF. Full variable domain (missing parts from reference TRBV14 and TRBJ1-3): EAGVTQFPSHSVIEKGQTVTLRCDPISGHDNLYWYRRVMGKEIKFLLHFVKESKQDESGMPNNRFLAERTGGTYSTLKVQPAELEDSGVYFCASGHFSGNTIYFGEGSWLTVV.

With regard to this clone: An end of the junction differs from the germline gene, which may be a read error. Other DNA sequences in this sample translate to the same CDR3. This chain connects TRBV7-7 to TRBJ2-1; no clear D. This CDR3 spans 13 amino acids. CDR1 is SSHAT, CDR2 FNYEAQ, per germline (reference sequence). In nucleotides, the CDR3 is TGTGCTAGCAGCTTGGATAGCTACAATGAGCAGTTCTTC. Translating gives CASSLDSYNEQFF.

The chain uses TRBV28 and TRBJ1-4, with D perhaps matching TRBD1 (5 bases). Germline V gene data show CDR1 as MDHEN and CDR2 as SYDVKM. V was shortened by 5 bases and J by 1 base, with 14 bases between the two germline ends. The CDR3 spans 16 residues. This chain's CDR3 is CASSPSGDRTNEKLFF. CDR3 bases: TGTGCCAGCAGTCCTTCGGGGGACCGAACTAATGAAAAACTGTTTTTT.

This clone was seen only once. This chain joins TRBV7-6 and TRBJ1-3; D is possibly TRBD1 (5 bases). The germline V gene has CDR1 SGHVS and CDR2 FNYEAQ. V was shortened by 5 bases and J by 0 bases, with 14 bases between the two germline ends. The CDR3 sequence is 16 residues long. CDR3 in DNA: TGTGCCAGCAGCCATCGACAGTTTAGCTCTGGAAACACCATATATTTT. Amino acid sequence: CASSHRQFSSGNTIYF.

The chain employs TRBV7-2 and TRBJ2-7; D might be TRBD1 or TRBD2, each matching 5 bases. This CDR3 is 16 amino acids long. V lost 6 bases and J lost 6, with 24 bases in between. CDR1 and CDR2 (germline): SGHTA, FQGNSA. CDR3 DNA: TGTGCCAGCAGGAATACCGGGACGGCAACCCGGAGCGAGCAGTACTTC. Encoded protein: CASRNTGTATRSEQYF.

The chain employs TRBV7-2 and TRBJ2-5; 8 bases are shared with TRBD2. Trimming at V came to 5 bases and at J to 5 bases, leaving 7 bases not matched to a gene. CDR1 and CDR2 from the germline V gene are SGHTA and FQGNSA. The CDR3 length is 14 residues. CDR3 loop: CASSGSGIRETQYF. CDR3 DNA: TGTGCCAGCAGCGGTAGCGGGATCCGTGAGACCCAGTACTTC.

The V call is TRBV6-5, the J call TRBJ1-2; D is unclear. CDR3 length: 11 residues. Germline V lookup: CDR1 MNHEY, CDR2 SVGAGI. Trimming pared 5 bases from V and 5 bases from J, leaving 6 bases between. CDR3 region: CASSSGYGYTF. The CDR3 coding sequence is TGTGCCAGCAGTAGTGGGTATGGCTACACCTTC.

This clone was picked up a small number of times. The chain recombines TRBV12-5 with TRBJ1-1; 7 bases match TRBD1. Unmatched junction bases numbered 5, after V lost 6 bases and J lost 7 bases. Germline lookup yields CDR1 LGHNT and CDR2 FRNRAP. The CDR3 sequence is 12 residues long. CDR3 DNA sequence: TGTGCTAGTGGATCAGGGGGGGGTGAAGCTTTCTTT. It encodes CASGSGGGEAFF. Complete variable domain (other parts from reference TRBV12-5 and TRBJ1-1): DARVTQTPRHKVTEMGQEVTMRCQPILGHNTVFWYRQTMMQGLELLAYFRNRAPLDDSGMPKDRFSAEMPDATLATLKIQPSEPRDSAVYFCASGSGGGEAFFGQGTRLTVV.

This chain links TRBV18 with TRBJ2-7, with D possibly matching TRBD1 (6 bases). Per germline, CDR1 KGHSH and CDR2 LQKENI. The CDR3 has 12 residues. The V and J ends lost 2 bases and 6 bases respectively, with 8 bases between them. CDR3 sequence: CASSPIRGEQYF. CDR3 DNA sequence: TGTGCCAGCTCACCAATCAGGGGCGAGCAGTACTTC. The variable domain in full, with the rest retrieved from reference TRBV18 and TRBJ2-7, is NAGVMQNPRHLVRRRGQEARLRCSPMKGHSHVYWYRQLPEEGLKFMVYLQKENIIDESGMPKERFSAEFPKEGPSILRIQQVVRGDSAAYFCASSPIRGEQYFGPGTRLTVT.

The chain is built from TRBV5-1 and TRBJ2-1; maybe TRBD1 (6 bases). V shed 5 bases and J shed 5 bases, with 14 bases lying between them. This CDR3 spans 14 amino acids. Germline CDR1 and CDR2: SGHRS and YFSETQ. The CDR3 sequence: CASRVFYRDNEQFF. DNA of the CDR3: TGCGCCAGCAGAGTTTTTTACAGGGACAATGAGCAGTTCTTC.